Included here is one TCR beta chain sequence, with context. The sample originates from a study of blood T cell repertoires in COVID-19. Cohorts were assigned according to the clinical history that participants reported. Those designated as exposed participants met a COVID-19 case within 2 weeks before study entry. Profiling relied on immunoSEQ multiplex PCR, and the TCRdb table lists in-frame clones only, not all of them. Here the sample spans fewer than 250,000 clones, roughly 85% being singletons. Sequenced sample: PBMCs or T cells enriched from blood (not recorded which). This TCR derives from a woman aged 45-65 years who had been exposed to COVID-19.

The CDR3 nucleotides read TGTGCCAGCAGGTGGGGGACAGGGCCAAACGAGCAGTACTTC. Translation: CASRWGTGPNEQYF. The chain is built from TRBV2 and TRBJ2-7; 9 nucleotides align to TRBD1. The germline CDR1 and CDR2 sequences are SNHLY and FYNNEI. With 6 bases clipped from V and 5 bases from J, the junction kept 8 bases outside the gene matches. CDR3 length: 14 amino acids.